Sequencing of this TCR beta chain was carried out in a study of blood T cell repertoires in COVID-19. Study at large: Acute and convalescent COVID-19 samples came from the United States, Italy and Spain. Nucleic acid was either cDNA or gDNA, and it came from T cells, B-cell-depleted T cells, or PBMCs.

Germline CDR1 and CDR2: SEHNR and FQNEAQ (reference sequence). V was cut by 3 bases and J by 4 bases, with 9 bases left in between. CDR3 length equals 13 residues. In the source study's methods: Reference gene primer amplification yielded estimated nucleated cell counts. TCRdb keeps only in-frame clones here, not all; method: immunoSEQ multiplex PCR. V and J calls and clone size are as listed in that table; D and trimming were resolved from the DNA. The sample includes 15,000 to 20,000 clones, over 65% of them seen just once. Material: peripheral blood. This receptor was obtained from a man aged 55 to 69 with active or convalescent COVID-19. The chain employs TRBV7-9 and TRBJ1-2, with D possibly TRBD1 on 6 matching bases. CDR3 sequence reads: CASSLGQGYGYTF. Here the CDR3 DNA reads TGTGCCAGCAGCTTGGGACAAGGCTATGGCTACACCTTC.